Listed below are T cell receptor beta chains from one sample, sequenced in a study of T cell responses to AZD1222 COVID-19 vaccine. The table came from immunoSEQ multiplex PCR; TCRdb's copy has only in-frame clones and leaves some out. This sample carries 140,000 or so clones, around 90% of them seen once, and the ten largest clones take around 1.8%. The specimen was peripheral blood, collected on day 0 of AZD1222 vaccination. All receptors come from an adult in good health. CDR3s leave out the opening cysteine and the closing phenylalanine or tryptophan.

TRBV11-3,ASSPNRFPGELF
TRBV19,ASSVSGYEQY
TRBV10-2,ASSATGVNTGELF
TRBV5-1,ASSYQSSTDTQY
TRBV5-1,ASSLGQLVNYGYT
TRBV9,ASSVKQGTEAF
TRBV24-1,ATRKDRGRNTIY
TRBV28,ARRGQWQETQY
TRBV7-9,ASSLERGFGYT
TRBV6-1,ASSEESYGYT
TRBV2,ASRGTGNTEAF
TRBV3-1/TRBV3-2,ASSQAGSGYT
TRBV5-6,ASSSLNTGELF
TRBV30,AWTRNSGNTIY
TRBV5-4,ASSASSSSSYEQY
TRBV7-3,ASSFRTSGGLDTQY
TRBV3-1/TRBV3-2,ASSHRTEINTGELF
TRBV6-1,ASSEFQGGAKNIQY
TRBV2,ASSRSGAVGNQPQH
TRBV9,ASSVSATGTGTGGDGYGYT
TRBV3-1/TRBV3-2,ASSQEAQGNEKLF
TRBV24-1,ATSPGGGSETQY
TRBV5-6,ASSLDRGRDTGELF
TRBV20-1,SASLAPPTDTQY
TRBV19,ASSTGTPDHGETQY
TRBV7-2,ASSLVGGQPGGYT
TRBV29-1,SVGSYYEQY
TRBV10-3,AISEPQGYYGYT
TRBV9,ASSVTGGWTDTQY
TRBV28,ASSNVRDIRASPLH
TRBV5-1,ASSFAQGTGTQY
TRBV27,ASRRGTSYEQY
TRBV28,ASSADWDVISSYNSPLH
TRBV6-5,ASMALFYGYT
TRBV5-1,ASSLVWGRADTGELF
TRBV18,ASSPGLGVMNTEAF
TRBV4-1,ASSLFFSRVGNQPQH
TRBV28,ASSLWLGQRLGQPQH
TRBV2,ALKYPGDLRAETQY
TRBV18,ASSPPSRAGYNEQF